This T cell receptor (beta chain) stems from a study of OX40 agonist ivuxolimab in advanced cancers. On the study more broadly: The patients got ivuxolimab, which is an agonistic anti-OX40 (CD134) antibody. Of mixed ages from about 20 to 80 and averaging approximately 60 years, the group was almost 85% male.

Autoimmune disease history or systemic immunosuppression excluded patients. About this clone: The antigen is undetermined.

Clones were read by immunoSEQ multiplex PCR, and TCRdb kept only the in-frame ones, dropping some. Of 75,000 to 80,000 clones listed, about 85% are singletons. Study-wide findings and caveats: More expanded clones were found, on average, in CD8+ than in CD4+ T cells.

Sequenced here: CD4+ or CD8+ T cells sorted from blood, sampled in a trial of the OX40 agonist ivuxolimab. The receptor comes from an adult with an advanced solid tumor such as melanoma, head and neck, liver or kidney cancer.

The CDR3 spells CASSIGGRDNYGYTF. The CDR3 bases are TGTGCCAGTAGTATCGGGGGGAGAGACAACTATGGCTACACCTTC. The chain links TRBV19 to TRBJ1-2, with D possibly being TRBD1 (5 bases). CDR1 and CDR2 (germline): LNHDA, SQIVND (reference sequence). V gave up 3 bases and J gave up 2 bases, with 13 bases separating them. This CDR3 comprises 15 residues.